These 17 T cell receptor beta chains share one sample of origin, sequenced in a study of cytomegalovirus exposure and HLA in healthy donors. The data were produced by immunoSEQ multiplex PCR, yet TCRdb's version contains in-frame clones alone and is incomplete. The data hold 150,000 or so clones, with around 86% observed a single time. The sequencing sample was made of PBMCs. These receptors came from a man aged 18 to 30 in good health and CMV-seropositive.

This clone was observed a handful of times. J is TRBJ1-5 and V is TRBV28; D gene unclear. CDR1 and CDR2 (germline): MDHEN, SYDVKM. The CDR3 consists of 12 residues. V lost 3 bases to trimming and J lost 4 bases, with 4 bases between them. The CDR3 loop reads CASSFRNQPQHF. CDR3 coding DNA: TGTGCCAGCAGTTTCAGGAATCAGCCCCAGCATTTT.

The V gene is TRBV4-1, the J gene TRBJ2-7, with 12 bases fitting TRBD2. This CDR3 is built from 14 residues. The germline V gene has CDR1 MGHRA and CDR2 YSYEKL. V trimming: 5 bases; J trimming: 5 bases; junction bases outside the gene matches: 4. The CDR3 loop reads CASSFRLAGDEQYF. The DNA of the CDR3 is TGCGCCAGCAGCTTTCGACTAGCGGGAGACGAGCAGTACTTC.

V and J are TRBV27 and TRBJ2-3; 7 bases agree with TRBD2. Germline V gene data show CDR1 as MNHEY and CDR2 as SMNVEV (reference sequence). The CDR3 is 13 amino acids. J gave up 5 bases and V 4 bases, and 3 bases lay outside the gene matches. In nucleotides, the CDR3 is TGTGCCAGCAGTTGGGACTATGGAGATACGCAGTATTTT. Amino acids: CASSWDYGDTQYF.

V usage is TRBV5-4 and J usage is TRBJ2-3, with D unclear. V lost 4 bases and J lost 0, with 6 bases in between. Germline-derived CDR1 and CDR2 are SGHNT and YYREEE (reference sequence). The CDR3 is made up of 13 amino acids. The CDR3 sequence: CASSVLSTDTQYF. The CDR3 nucleotides read TGTGCCAGCAGCGTATTAAGCACAGATACGCAGTATTTT.

The chain combines TRBV5-1 with TRBJ2-2, with no clear D. Trimming left V 0 bases short and J 7 bases short, with 13 bases between. The CDR3 length is 15 residues. CDR1 is SGHRS, CDR2 YFSETQ, per germline. The CDR3 DNA is TGCGCCAGCAGCTTGGGCCTCCTGAGAGGCGGGGAGCTGTTTTTT. It yields the protein CASSLGLLRGGELFF.

This clone was seen only once. V gene TRBV5-6 combines with J gene TRBJ2-5; 9 positions match TRBD1. In germline, CDR1 is SGHDT, CDR2 YYEEEE. The CDR3 runs 13 residues. The V gene end was trimmed by 5 bases and the J gene end by 3 bases; junction bases not matched to a gene: 2. The CDR3 bases are TGTGCCAGCAGTTGGGACAGGGAAGAGACCCAGTACTTC. This translates into CASSWDREETQYF.

The chain employs TRBV18 and TRBJ1-1; a possible D gene is TRBD1 (5 bases). Trimming cost V 0 bases and J 5 bases, with 10 bases left between them. The CDR3 runs 14 residues. Germline CDR1 reads KGHSH; CDR2 reads LQKENI. In DNA, the CDR3 is TGTGCCAGCTCACCACCTAAGGGGAGGACTGAAGCTTTCTTT. This gives the protein CASSPPKGRTEAFF.

The V gene is TRBV5-6, the J gene TRBJ1-4; TRBD1 aligns across 7 bases. J gave up 12 bases and V 4 bases, and 9 bases lay outside the gene matches. In germline, CDR1 is SGHDT, CDR2 YYEEEE. The CDR3 covers 13 residues. The CDR3 nucleotides read TGTGCCAGCAGCGCGCAGACAGGGTTGGAACTGTTTTTT. Translating gives CASSAQTGLELFF.

The chain links TRBV29-1 to TRBJ1-1; maybe TRBD1 (5 bases). Per germline, CDR1 SQVTM and CDR2 ANQGSEA. V lost 7 bases and J 6 bases, leaving 21 bases between the germline ends. The CDR3 length is 14 residues. The CDR3 DNA reads TGCAGCGCCCTTCCGGGACTGGGAACGGCTGAAGCTTTCTTT. Amino acids: CSALPGLGTAEAFF.

This chain uses TRBV11-2 with TRBJ1-2, with a tentative D call TRBD1 (5 bases). Per germline, CDR1 SGHAT and CDR2 FQNNGV. This CDR3 has 16 residues. Between the trimmed V and J ends, which lost 2 bases and 4 bases, there was a span of 17 bases. The CDR3 protein is CASSLLSRGGTYGYTF. The CDR3 region has the DNA TGTGCCAGCAGCTTATTGAGTCGTGGGGGGACCTATGGCTACACCTTC. Filled out from reference TRBV11-2 and TRBJ1-2, the complete variable domain reads EAGVAQSPRYKIIEKRQSVAFWCNPISGHATLYWYQQILGQGPKLLIQFQNNGVVDDSQLPKDRFSAERLKGVDSTLKIQPAKLEDSAVYLCASSLLSRGGTYGYTFGSGTRLTVV.

The chain combines TRBV6-1 with TRBJ1-2, with D perhaps TRBD1 (5 bases). V lost 1 base and J 2 bases, leaving 8 bases between the germline ends. Germline V lookup: CDR1 MNHNS, CDR2 SASEGT. The CDR3 is 14 amino acids. CDR3 amino acids: CASSEGGSNYGYTF. In DNA form, the CDR3 reads TGTGCCAGCAGTGAAGGGGGCTCAAACTATGGCTACACCTTC.

The V and J genes are TRBV2 and TRBJ2-1, with a possible D match to TRBD1 (6 bases). The CDR3 contains 16 residues. Trimming pared 5 bases from V and 2 bases from J, leaving 16 bases between. CDR1 is SNHLY and CDR2 is FYNNEI in the germline V gene. The CDR3 is CASSLRDIFPYNEQFF. In DNA, the CDR3 is TGTGCCAGCAGTCTCCGGGACATCTTCCCCTACAATGAGCAGTTCTTC.

This clone was seen more than once but under ten times. This sequence joins TRBV4-3 and TRBJ2-2, with 7 nucleotides matching TRBD1. Germline CDR1 is LGHNA and CDR2 is YSLEER. This CDR3 has 16 amino acids. V shed 1 base, J shed 5 bases, and the junction held 7 bases outside the gene matches. The CDR3 here is CASSQVPTGNTGELFF. The DNA of the CDR3 is TGCGCCAGCAGCCAAGTTCCGACAGGGAATACCGGGGAGCTGTTTTTT.

The V call is TRBV2, the J call TRBJ2-5, with 7 positions matching TRBD2. Germline V gives CDR1 SNHLY, CDR2 FYNNEI. The length of the CDR3 is 12 residues. The J segment lost 2 bases and the V segment lost 7 bases, leaving 1 base of the junction unmatched. The CDR3 nucleotides are TGTGCCAGCAAAGCGGGGCAAGAGACCCAGTACTTC. Translating it yields CASKAGQETQYF.

In its sample, this clone was seen a few times. V and J are TRBV4-3 and TRBJ1-6, with D possibly TRBD1 on 5 matching bases. The CDR3 contains 13 residues. CDR1 is LGHNA and CDR2 is YSLEER in the germline V gene. With 4 bases removed from V and 11 bases from J, the gap between germline ends came to 12 bases. The CDR3 is CASSPGNWPPLHF. Written as DNA, the CDR3 is TGCGCCAGCAGCCCAGGGAATTGGCCACCCCTCCACTTT.

The chain recombines TRBV2 with TRBJ1-5; D is perhaps TRBD1 (6 bases). Looked up from germline, CDR1 is SNHLY and CDR2 is FYNNEI. This CDR3 has 15 residues. V lost 6 bases and J lost 4, with 16 bases in between. The CDR3 region has the DNA TGTGCCAGCAGCCTAACCGGGACACCAAATCAGCCCCAGCATTTT. It codes for CASSLTGTPNQPQHF.

This sequence joins TRBV19 and TRBJ1-1; D gene unclear. Germline CDR1 is LNHDA and CDR2 is SQIVND (reference sequence). Trimming stripped 3 bases from V and 7 bases from J, with 9 bases between. The CDR3 loop spans 12 amino acids. The CDR3 is CASSIGGNEAFF. The DNA for the CDR3 is TGTGCCAGTAGTATCGGAGGGAATGAAGCTTTCTTT.